This T cell receptor beta chain was recovered during a study of blood T cell repertoires in COVID-19. Study background: COVID-19 samples, acute and convalescent, were from the United States, Italy and Spain.

Germline loops: CDR1 SGHTA, CDR2 FQGNSA. The CDR3 covers 15 residues. V was pared by 1 base and J by 4 bases, with 14 bases between. Per the original data handling: Nucleated cell number was recorded as an estimate derived from reference gene primer amplification. The assay was immunoSEQ multiplex PCR, and TCRdb's table has in-frame clones only and misses some. From that table come the V and J calls and clone size; the DNA was used to work out D and trimming. Of over 90,000 clones listed, 87% are singletons. The sequenced sample was peripheral blood. V gene TRBV7-2 combines with J gene TRBJ2-7; the D gene is possibly TRBD2 (7 bases). The origin of this receptor is a man between 45 and 60 years old in a cohort sampled during active COVID-19. CDR3 in amino acids: CASSLDGGLTYEQYF. For the CDR3, the DNA is TGTGCCAGCAGCTTAGACGGGGGGCTGACTTACGAGCAGTACTTC.